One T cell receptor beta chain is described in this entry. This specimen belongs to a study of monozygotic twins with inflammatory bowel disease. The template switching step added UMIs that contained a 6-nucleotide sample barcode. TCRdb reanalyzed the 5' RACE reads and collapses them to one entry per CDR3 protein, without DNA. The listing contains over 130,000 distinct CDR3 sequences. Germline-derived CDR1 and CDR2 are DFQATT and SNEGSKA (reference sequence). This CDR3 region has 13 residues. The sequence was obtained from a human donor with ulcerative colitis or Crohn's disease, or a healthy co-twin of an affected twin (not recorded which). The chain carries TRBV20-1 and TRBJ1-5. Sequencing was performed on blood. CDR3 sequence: CSARDPLDGAQHF.